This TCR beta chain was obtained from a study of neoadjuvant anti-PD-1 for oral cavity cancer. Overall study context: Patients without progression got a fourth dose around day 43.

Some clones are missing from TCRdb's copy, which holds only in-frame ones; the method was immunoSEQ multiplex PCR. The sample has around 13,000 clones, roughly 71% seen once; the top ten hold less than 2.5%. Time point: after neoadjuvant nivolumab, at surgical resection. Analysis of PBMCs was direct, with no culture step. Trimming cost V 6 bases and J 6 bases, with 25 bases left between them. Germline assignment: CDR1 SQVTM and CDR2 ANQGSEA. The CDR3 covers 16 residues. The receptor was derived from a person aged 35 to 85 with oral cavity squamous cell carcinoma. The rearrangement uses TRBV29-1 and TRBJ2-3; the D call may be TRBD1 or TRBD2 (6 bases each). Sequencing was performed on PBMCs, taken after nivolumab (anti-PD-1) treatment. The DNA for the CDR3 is TGCAGCGTGGTCGGGGGCTCTTGGGATTTTTCTGATACGCAGTATTTT. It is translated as CSVVGGSWDFSDTQYF.